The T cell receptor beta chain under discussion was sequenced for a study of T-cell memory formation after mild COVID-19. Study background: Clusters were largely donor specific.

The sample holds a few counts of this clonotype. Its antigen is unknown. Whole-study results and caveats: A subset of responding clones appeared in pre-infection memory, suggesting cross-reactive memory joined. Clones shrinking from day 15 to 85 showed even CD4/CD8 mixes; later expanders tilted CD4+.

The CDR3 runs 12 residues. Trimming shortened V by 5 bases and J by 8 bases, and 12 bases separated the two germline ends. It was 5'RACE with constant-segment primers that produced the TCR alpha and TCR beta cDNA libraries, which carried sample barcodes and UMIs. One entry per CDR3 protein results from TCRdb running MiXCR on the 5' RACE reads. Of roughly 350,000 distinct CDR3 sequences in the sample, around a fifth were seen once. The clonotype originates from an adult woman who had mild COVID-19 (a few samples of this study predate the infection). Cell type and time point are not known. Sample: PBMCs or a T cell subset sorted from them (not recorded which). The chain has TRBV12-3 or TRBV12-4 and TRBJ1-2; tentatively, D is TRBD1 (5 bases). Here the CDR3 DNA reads TGTGCCAGCAGTGAGAAGGGGAGCGGCTACACCTTC. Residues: CASSEKGSGYTF.